Listed below are T cell receptor beta chains from one sample, sequenced in a study of vaccination effects on CD4 cells after COVID-19. These receptors lack a known antigen. This table comes from immunoSEQ multiplex PCR, and its TCRdb copy is limited to in-frame clones, with some not included. The table records 30,000 to 40,000 clones, 75% of them present only once. The sample in question was CD4+ T cells from PBMCs cultured without peptide, obtained after COVID-19 vaccination. These receptors were collected from a human donor who had a prior SARS-CoV-2 infection. Both conserved end residues are part of each CDR3. The D gene is left open where the match is weak. Only part of the rows carry a size: once, few, many, or a class if the clone is expanded.

CDR3,DNA,V,size,D,J
CASSPPDRLNTEAFF,TGTGCCAGCTCCCCCCCGGACAGGCTGAACACTGAAGCTTTCTTT,TRBV18,NA,TRBD1,TRBJ1-1
CASSLGPGDYGYTF,TGTGCCAGCTCACTGGGCCCGGGGGACTATGGCTACACCTTC,TRBV18,NA,NA,TRBJ1-2
CASSKSGGGGMNTEAFF,TGTGCCAGCAGCAAAAGTGGTGGGGGGGGGATGAACACTGAAGCTTTCTTT,TRBV4-2,once,NA,TRBJ1-1
CASSLVLAGGIQETQYF,TGCGCCAGCAGCTTGGTGCTAGCGGGAGGGATCCAAGAGACCCAGTACTTC,TRBV5-1,few,TRBD2,TRBJ2-5
CASSRSPYYEQYF,TGTGCCAGCAGCCGCAGTCCGTACTACGAGCAGTACTTC,TRBV12-3/TRBV12-4,NA,NA,TRBJ2-7
CASSSRHRGGRQPQHF,TGTGCCAGCAGTTCGAGGCACAGGGGAGGAAGACAGCCCCAGCATTTT,TRBV27,NA,TRBD1,TRBJ1-5
CASSLKGDSTYGYTF,TGTGCCAGCAGTTTAAAGGGGGATAGTACCTATGGCTACACCTTC,TRBV27,NA,NA,TRBJ1-2
CAISVGQRYTF,TGTGCCATCAGTGTAGGACAGCGCTACACCTTC,TRBV10-3,NA,NA,TRBJ1-2
CASSTGLAGGTDTQYF,TGTGCCAGCAGCACCGGACTAGCGGGGGGCACAGATACGCAGTATTTT,TRBV5-4,few,TRBD2,TRBJ2-3
CSASFRDRGHEQYF,TGCAGTGCTAGTTTCCGGGACAGGGGTCACGAGCAGTACTTC,TRBV20-1,NA,TRBD1,TRBJ2-7
CASRLRGGVPNEKLFF,TGCGCCAGCCGCCTTCGGGGGGGGGTACCTAATGAAAAACTGTTTTTT,TRBV5-1,NA,NA,TRBJ1-4
CASSLAASGGYNEQFF,TGCGCCAGCAGCTTGGCCGCTAGCGGGGGCTACAATGAGCAGTTCTTC,TRBV5-1,NA,TRBD2,TRBJ2-1
CASSLGGVPTEAFF,TGTGCCAGCAGCTTAGGAGGGGTGCCCACTGAAGCTTTCTTT,TRBV7-9,NA,NA,TRBJ1-1
CAISDPRGSNEQFF,TGTGCCATCAGTGACCCCCGGGGTAGCAATGAGCAGTTCTTC,TRBV10-3,NA,NA,TRBJ2-1
CASSWDRPGTGELFF,TGCGCCAGCAGCTGGGACAGGCCGGGTACCGGGGAGCTGTTTTTT,TRBV5-1,NA,TRBD1,TRBJ2-2
CASSFRRTPLINSYNEQFF,TGTGCCAGCAGCTTTAGAAGGACACCTTTAATTAACTCCTACAATGAGCAGTTCTTC,TRBV7-3,NA,NA,TRBJ2-1
CASSGLAGVGETQYF,TGTGCCAGCAGTGGACTAGCGGGAGTGGGGGAGACCCAGTACTTC,TRBV6-2/TRBV6-3,NA,TRBD2,TRBJ2-5
CASTHQAQNTGELFF,TGTGCCAGCACCCATCAAGCGCAGAACACCGGGGAGCTGTTTTTT,TRBV5-4,NA,NA,TRBJ2-2
CASSDGWGYNEQFF,TGTGCCAGCTCCGACGGATGGGGGTACAATGAGCAGTTCTTC,TRBV18,NA,NA,TRBJ2-1
CASSLVLGSTDTQYF,TGTGCCAGCAGCTTAGTGCTGGGAAGCACAGATACGCAGTATTTT,TRBV7-8,NA,NA,TRBJ2-3
CASSQRDPYEQYF,TGTGCCAGCAGCCAACGGGATCCCTACGAGCAGTACTTC,TRBV3-1/TRBV3-2,NA,NA,TRBJ2-7
CASSLRDTGTDTQYF,TGCGCCAGCAGCTTGAGGGACACGGGCACGGATACGCAGTATTTT,TRBV5-1,NA,NA,TRBJ2-3
CASSLIGQGSYNEQFF,TGTGCCAGCAGCTTGATCGGGCAGGGATCATACAATGAGCAGTTCTTC,TRBV5-5,NA,NA,TRBJ2-1
CASSLKWGQVNTEAFF,TGTGCCAGCAGCTTAAAGTGGGGACAGGTGAACACTGAAGCTTTCTTT,TRBV11-2,NA,TRBD1,TRBJ1-1
CASSLEGDTEAFF,TGTGCCAGCAGCCTAGAAGGGGACACTGAAGCTTTCTTT,TRBV3-1/TRBV3-2,NA,NA,TRBJ1-1
CASSYRLGRDEQFF,TGTGCCAGCAGTTACAGGCTGGGCAGGGATGAGCAGTTCTTC,TRBV6-6,NA,NA,TRBJ2-1
CASGEGRLAGEETQYF,TGTGCCAGCGGGGAAGGGAGACTAGCGGGAGAAGAGACCCAGTACTTC,TRBV5-4,NA,TRBD2,TRBJ2-5
CSASPFVGVGGNQPQHF,TGCAGTGCTAGTCCCTTTGTCGGGGTCGGTGGCAATCAGCCCCAGCATTTT,TRBV20-1,few,NA,TRBJ1-5
CASICTHQPQHF,TGTGCCAGCATCTGCACCCATCAGCCCCAGCATTTT,TRBV7-3,NA,NA,TRBJ1-5
CASSPNGGMGTEAFF,TGTGCCAGCAGCCCAAATGGGGGGATGGGCACTGAAGCTTTCTTT,TRBV13,NA,NA,TRBJ1-1
CASSTRRDGVGYTF,TGTGCCAGCAGCACACGCCGGGACGGCGTCGGCTACACCTTC,TRBV5-4,once,NA,TRBJ1-2
CASSQETSGYNEQFF,TGCGCCAGCAGCCAAGAGACTAGCGGATACAATGAGCAGTTCTTC,TRBV4-3,NA,TRBD2,TRBJ2-1
CASSELGQAGELFF,TGTGCCAGCAGTGAATTGGGGCAGGCCGGGGAGCTGTTTTTT,TRBV2,NA,NA,TRBJ2-2
CATASGYSSTLGTDTQYF,TGTGCCACCGCCTCAGGGTACTCCAGCACCCTAGGCACAGATACGCAGTATTTT,TRBV15,NA,NA,TRBJ2-3
CATHRVDNSPLHF,TGTGCCACCCACAGGGTTGATAATTCACCCCTCCACTTT,TRBV5-4,NA,NA,TRBJ1-6
CASSQDAATYGYTF,TGTGCCAGCAGCCAAGACGCCGCCACCTATGGCTACACCTTC,TRBV4-2,NA,NA,TRBJ1-2
CASSKASTDTQYF,TGTGCCAGCAGCAAGGCTAGCACAGATACGCAGTATTTT,TRBV5-5,once,NA,TRBJ2-3
CASSTDRDSPLHF,TGTGCCAGCAGCACTGACAGGGATTCACCCCTCCACTTT,TRBV5-4,few,TRBD1,TRBJ1-6
CASSSGTVNEKLFF,TGTGCCAGCAGCTCCGGGACAGTGAATGAAAAACTGTTTTTT,TRBV5-4,few,TRBD1,TRBJ1-4
CASSPHPLNTGELFF,TGTGCCAGCAGCCCGCACCCTCTCAACACCGGGGAGCTGTTTTTT,TRBV9,NA,NA,TRBJ2-2
CASRSSSGRAIEQFF,TGTGCCAGCAGAAGCTCTAGCGGGAGGGCTATTGAGCAGTTCTTC,TRBV6-5,NA,TRBD2,TRBJ2-1
CASSVGFLAGAGDTQYF,TGTGCCAGCAGCGTAGGTTTTTTGGCCGGGGCGGGTGATACGCAGTATTTT,TRBV9,NA,NA,TRBJ2-3
CASIGTGKSEAFF,TGTGCCAGCATCGGGACAGGGAAGTCTGAAGCTTTCTTT,TRBV2,few,TRBD1,TRBJ1-1
CASSFSAGARTDTQYF,TGTGCCAGCAGCTTCTCAGCGGGGGCACGCACAGATACGCAGTATTTT,TRBV9,once,TRBD2,TRBJ2-3
CASSEIPPGYTF,TGTGCCAGCAGTGAAATTCCTCCCGGCTACACCTTC,TRBV2,NA,NA,TRBJ1-2
CASSLGGSSGNTIYF,TGTGCCAGCAGCTTAGGGGGCAGCTCTGGAAACACCATATATTTT,TRBV7-3,few,NA,TRBJ1-3
CASSIWDHRSDTQYF,TGTGCCAGTAGTATTTGGGATCACAGGTCAGATACGCAGTATTTT,TRBV19,NA,NA,TRBJ2-3
CASSGIVRGNEQFF,TGTGCCAGCAGTGGGATCGTAAGGGGGAATGAGCAGTTCTTC,TRBV2,NA,NA,TRBJ2-1
CSVDDRFRDKIYGYTF,TGCAGCGTTGATGACCGATTCCGGGACAAAATTTATGGCTACACCTTC,TRBV29-1,NA,NA,TRBJ1-2
CASRTTSGRPYNEQFF,TGTGCCAGCAGGACAACTAGCGGGAGACCCTACAATGAGCAGTTCTTC,TRBV27,NA,TRBD2,TRBJ2-1
CASSLEGAYEQYF,TGTGCCAGCAGCTTAGAGGGAGCCTACGAGCAGTACTTC,TRBV13,NA,NA,TRBJ2-7
CASTPEQGSYNEQFF,TGTGCCAGCACCCCGGAACAGGGGTCCTACAATGAGCAGTTCTTC,TRBV2,NA,TRBD1,TRBJ2-1
CASSPGGYSANEKLFF,TGTGCCAGCAGCCCCGGGGGTTATTCGGCTAATGAAAAACTGTTTTTT,TRBV5-8,NA,NA,TRBJ1-4
CASSGVAGPTGELFF,TGTGCCAGCAGTGGGGTTGCGGGACCCACCGGGGAGCTGTTTTTT,TRBV2,NA,NA,TRBJ2-2